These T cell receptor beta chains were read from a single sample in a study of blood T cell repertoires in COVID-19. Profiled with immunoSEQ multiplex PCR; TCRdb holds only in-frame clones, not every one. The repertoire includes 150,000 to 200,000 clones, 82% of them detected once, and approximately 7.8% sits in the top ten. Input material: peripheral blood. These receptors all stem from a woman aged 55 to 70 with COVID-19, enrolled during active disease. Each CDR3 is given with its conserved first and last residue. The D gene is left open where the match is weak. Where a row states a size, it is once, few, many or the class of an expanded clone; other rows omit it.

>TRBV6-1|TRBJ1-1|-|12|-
CASSDVSGRAFF
TGTGCCAGCAGTGATGTGAGTGGTAGAGCTTTCTTT
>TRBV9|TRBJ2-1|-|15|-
CASSVAHSSYNEQFF
TGTGCCAGCAGCGTAGCTCACAGCTCCTACAATGAGCAGTTCTTC
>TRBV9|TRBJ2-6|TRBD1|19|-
CASSWESGQGASGANVLTF
TGTGCCAGCAGCTGGGAGTCAGGACAGGGGGCATCTGGGGCCAACGTCCTGACTTTC
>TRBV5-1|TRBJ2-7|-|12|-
CASSLDRYEQYF
TGCGCCAGCAGCTTGGACAGATACGAGCAGTACTTC
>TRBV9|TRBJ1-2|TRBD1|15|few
CASSVANEGGWGYTF
TGTGCCAGCAGCGTAGCTAACGAAGGGGGCTGGGGCTACACCTTC
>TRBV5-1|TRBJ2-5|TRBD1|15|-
CASSWTQGGGETQYF
TGCGCCAGCAGCTGGACACAGGGGGGCGGAGAGACCCAGTACTTC
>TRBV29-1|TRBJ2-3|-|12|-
CSVGLAGDTQYF
TGCAGCGTTGGGCTAGCTGGAGATACGCAGTATTTT
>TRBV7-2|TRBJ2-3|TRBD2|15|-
CASSLGGGRTDTQYF
TGTGCCAGCAGCTTAGGCGGCGGGAGAACAGATACGCAGTATTTT
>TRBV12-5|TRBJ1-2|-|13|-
CASGRDSFYGYTF
TGTGCTAGTGGCCGCGACAGCTTCTATGGCTACACCTTC
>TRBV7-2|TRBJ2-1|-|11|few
CASSLHNEQFF
TGTGCCAGCAGCCTTCACAATGAGCAGTTCTTC
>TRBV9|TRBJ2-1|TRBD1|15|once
CASSAWTGAYNEQFF
TGTGCCAGCAGCGCATGGACAGGCGCCTACAATGAGCAGTTCTTC
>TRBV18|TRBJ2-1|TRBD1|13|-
CASSHGQGNEQFF
TGTGCCAGCTCACACGGACAGGGGAATGAGCAGTTCTTC
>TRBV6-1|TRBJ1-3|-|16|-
CASSDVRGGFGNTIYF
TGTGCCAGCAGTGATGTCAGGGGTGGGTTTGGAAACACCATATATTTT
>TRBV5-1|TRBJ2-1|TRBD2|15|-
CASSGGLAGTSEQFF
TGCGCCAGCAGCGGGGGACTAGCGGGGACGTCTGAGCAGTTCTTC
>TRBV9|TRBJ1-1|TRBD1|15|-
CASSVQGVRGTEAFF
TGTGCCAGCAGCGTACAGGGGGTGAGGGGCACTGAAGCTTTCTTT
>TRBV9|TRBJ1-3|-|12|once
CASSVVEGTIYF
TGTGCCAGCAGCGTAGTTGAGGGCACCATATATTTT
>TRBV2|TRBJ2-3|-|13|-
CASSDSRAVNRYF
TGTGCCAGCAGTGATAGCAGGGCAGTCAATCGGTATTTT
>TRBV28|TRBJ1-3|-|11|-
CASSAGNTIYF
TGTGCCAGCAGTGCGGGAAACACCATATATTTT
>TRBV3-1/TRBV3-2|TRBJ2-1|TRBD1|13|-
CASSPWTGNEQFF
TGTGCCAGCAGCCCCTGGACAGGGAATGAGCAGTTCTTC
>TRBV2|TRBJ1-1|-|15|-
CASRSRVVLNTEAFF
TGTGCCAGCAGGTCGCGGGTTGTATTGAACACTGAAGCTTTCTTT
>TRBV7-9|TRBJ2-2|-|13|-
CAIPQGYTGELFF
TGTGCCATCCCACAGGGTTACACCGGGGAGCTGTTTTTT
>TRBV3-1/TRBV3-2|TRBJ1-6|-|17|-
CASSRTAGDSYNSPLHF
TGTGCCAGCAGCCGGACGGCGGGAGACTCCTATAATTCACCCCTCCACTTT
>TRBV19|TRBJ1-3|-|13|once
CASSIRSGNTIYF
TGTGCCAGTAGTATACGCTCTGGAAACACCATATATTTT
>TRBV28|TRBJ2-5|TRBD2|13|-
CASSMAGGETQYF
TGTGCCAGCAGCATGGCGGGGGGAGAGACCCAGTACTTC
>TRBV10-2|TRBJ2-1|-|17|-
CASSLNGASLARGEQFF
TGCGCCAGCAGTTTAAATGGGGCATCTTTGGCAAGGGGTGAGCAGTTCTTC
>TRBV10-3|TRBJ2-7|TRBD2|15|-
CAISETGLAGREQYF
TGTGCCATCAGTGAGACGGGACTAGCGGGAAGAGAGCAGTACTTC
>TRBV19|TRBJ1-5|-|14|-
CASSMVGGPQPQHF
TGTGCCAGTAGTATGGTCGGGGGGCCTCAGCCCCAGCATTTT